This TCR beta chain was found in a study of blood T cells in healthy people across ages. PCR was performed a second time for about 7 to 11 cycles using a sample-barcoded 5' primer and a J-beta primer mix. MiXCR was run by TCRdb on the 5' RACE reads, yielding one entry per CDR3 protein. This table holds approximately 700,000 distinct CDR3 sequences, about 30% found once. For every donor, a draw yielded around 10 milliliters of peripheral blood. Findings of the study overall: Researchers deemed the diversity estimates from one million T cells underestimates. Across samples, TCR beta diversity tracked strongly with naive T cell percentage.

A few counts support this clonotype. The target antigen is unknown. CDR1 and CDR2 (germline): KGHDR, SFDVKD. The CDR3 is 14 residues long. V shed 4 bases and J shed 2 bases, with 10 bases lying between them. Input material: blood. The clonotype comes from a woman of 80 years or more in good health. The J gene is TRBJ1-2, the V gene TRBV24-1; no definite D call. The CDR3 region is CATSDPGRNYGYTF. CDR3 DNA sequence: TGTGCCACCAGTGACCCCGGACGGAACTATGGCTACACCTTC.